The 22 T cell receptor beta chains below were found in one sample sequenced in a study of OX40 agonist ivuxolimab in advanced cancers. The protocol was immunoSEQ multiplex PCR, while the TCRdb copy is restricted to in-frame clones and leaves out a portion. The profile covers about 58,000 clones, with about 76% appearing a single time and about 1% taken by the ten largest. Material: CD4+ or CD8+ T cells sorted from blood, obtained in a trial of the OX40 agonist ivuxolimab. The receptors here all came from an adult with an advanced solid tumor such as melanoma, head and neck, liver or kidney cancer.

The J gene is TRBJ2-5, the V gene TRBV5-1; 12 positions match TRBD2. V lost 0 bases and J lost 5; bases outside the gene matches: 8. In germline, CDR1 is SGHRS, CDR2 YFSETQ. The CDR3 contains 17 residues. As DNA, the CDR3 is TGCGCCAGCAGCTTGGAGGGGACTAGCGGGCTCTGGGAGACCCAGTACTTC. Translation gives CASSLEGTSGLWETQYF.

This clone showed up just once. The rearrangement uses TRBV6-6 and TRBJ1-2; D is possibly TRBD1 (5 bases). Germline lookup yields CDR1 MNHNY and CDR2 SVGAGI (reference sequence). The CDR3 consists of 14 residues. Trimming took 2 bases from V and 5 from J, leaving 12 bases between them. The CDR3 bases are TGTGCCAGCAGTTACGGCTTTGGGGGGTATGGCTACACCTTC. It translates to CASSYGFGGYGYTF.

J is TRBJ2-2 and V is TRBV6-4, with 11 positions matching TRBD1. The length of the CDR3 is 16 residues. V shed 2 bases, J shed 6 bases, and the junction held 5 bases outside the gene matches. Germline CDR1 is MRHNA and CDR2 is SNTAGT. CDR3 nucleotide sequence: TGTGCCAGCAGTGACCGGACAGGGGGCCGTTCCGGGGAGCTGTTTTTT. Its protein is CASSDRTGGRSGELFF.

The genes are TRBV7-6 and TRBJ2-5; D gene uncertain. The CDR3 loop spans 16 amino acids. The V end was cut by 3 bases, the J end by 4 bases, with 18 bases between. Germline assignment: CDR1 SGHVS and CDR2 FNYEAQ. In nucleotides, the CDR3 is TGTGCCAGCAGCTTTGGGCCGATCGGTCGTGGAGAGACCCAGTACTTC. It encodes CASSFGPIGRGETQYF.

The V gene is TRBV9, the J gene TRBJ2-5; D uncertain. CDR1 and CDR2 from the germline V gene are SGDLS and YYNGEE. The CDR3 loop spans 12 amino acids. Trimming took 0 bases from V and 5 from J, leaving 5 bases between them. The DNA of the CDR3 is TGTGCCAGCAGCGTAGCTCACGAGACCCAGTACTTC. Translating gives CASSVAHETQYF.

A single count supports this clone. The chain combines TRBV4-2 with TRBJ2-7; 8 nucleotides line up with TRBD2. This CDR3 has 16 residues. The V gene end was trimmed by 0 bases and the J gene end by 3 bases; junction bases not matched to a gene: 7. Germline V lookup: CDR1 LGHNA, CDR2 YNFKEQ. CDR3 protein: CASSQDPAGELYEQYF. The CDR3 DNA reads as TGTGCCAGCAGCCAAGATCCAGCGGGAGAACTCTACGAGCAGTACTTC.

This rearrangement joins TRBV12-5 to TRBJ2-5, with D perhaps TRBD2 (5 bases). With the DNA end fitting TRBJ2-7 better, the J assignment may be wrong. The CDR3 length is 15 residues. CDR1 and CDR2 (germline): LGHNT, FRNRAP. The CDR3 sequence is CASGPERKSSYEQYF. The CDR3 DNA follows: TGTGCTAGTGGTCCGGAGCGGAAGAGCTCCTACGAGCAGTACTTC.

The DNA of the CDR3 is TGTGCCAGCAGCTTCAACACGAACACTGAAGCTTTCTTT. It codes for CASSFNTNTEAFF. The genes are TRBV7-9 and TRBJ1-1; D gene unclear. The V gene's germline CDR1 is SEHNR and CDR2 FQNEAQ (reference sequence). V dropped 3 bases and J dropped 1 base, with 6 bases sitting between them. The CDR3 totals 13 residues.

V usage is TRBV18 and J usage is TRBJ2-7; D is unclear. V lost 0 bases, J lost 2 bases, and 8 bases lay in between. Germline CDR1 reads KGHSH; CDR2 reads LQKENI. The CDR3 length is 14 residues. The CDR3 here is CASSPPANPYEQYF. In DNA form, the CDR3 reads TGTGCCAGCTCACCACCAGCGAATCCCTACGAGCAGTACTTC.

This clone has a count of ten or more. V and J are TRBV6-4 and TRBJ2-3; 7 nucleotides line up with TRBD2. The CDR3 covers 13 residues. Germline loops: CDR1 MRHNA, CDR2 SNTAGT. V lost 6 bases to trimming and J lost 2 bases; unmatched junction nucleotides: 2. This CDR3 is CASRAGLTDTQYF. The CDR3 bases are TGTGCCAGCAGAGCGGGACTCACAGATACGCAGTATTTT.

The chain links TRBV12-5 to TRBJ2-1, with TRBD2 matching 12 bases. The J segment lost 5 bases and the V segment lost 2 bases, leaving 4 bases of the junction unmatched. The germline CDR1 and CDR2 sequences are LGHNT and FRNRAP. CDR3 length equals 16 residues. CDR3 residues: CASGLSSGGVDNEQFF. The CDR3 DNA follows: TGTGCTAGTGGTTTGTCTAGCGGGGGGGTTGACAATGAGCAGTTCTTC. Combining the CDR3 with reference TRBV12-5 and TRBJ2-1 gives the whole variable domain DARVTQTPRHKVTEMGQEVTMRCQPILGHNTVFWYRQTMMQGLELLAYFRNRAPLDDSGMPKDRFSAEMPDATLATLKIQPSEPRDSAVYFCASGLSSGGVDNEQFFGPGTRLTVL.

This chain connects TRBV7-3 to TRBJ2-7; 8 nucleotides align to TRBD1. CDR1 and CDR2 from the germline V gene are SGHTA and FQGTGA. Trimming cost V 5 bases and J 2 bases; bases outside gene matches: 5. CDR3 size: 14 residues. CDR3 sequence reads: CASSLRGPPYEQYF. Written as DNA, the CDR3 is TGTGCCAGCAGCCTCAGGGGGCCCCCCTACGAGCAGTACTTC.

In its sample, this clone was seen a few times. The rearrangement joins TRBV19 to TRBJ1-2, with 7 bases that match TRBD1. Trimming removed 5 bases from V and 4 bases from J; junction bases left unmatched: 10. Looked up from germline, CDR1 is LNHDA and CDR2 is SQIVND (reference sequence). The CDR3 is 15 residues long. CDR3 loop: CASSLQGGYGYGYTF. DNA of the CDR3: TGTGCCAGTAGTCTCCAAGGGGGCTACGGCTATGGCTACACCTTC.

The gene calls are TRBV14 and TRBJ2-1; 10 bases are shared with TRBD2. Trimming took 6 bases from V and 4 from J; bases not matched to a gene: 3. This CDR3 region has 14 residues. Germline CDR1 SGHDN, CDR2 FVKESK. For the CDR3, the DNA is TGTGCCAGCAGGCCTAGCGGGAGTTACAATGAGCAGTTCTTC. Amino acids: CASRPSGSYNEQFF.

This chain joins TRBV20-1 and TRBJ2-1; TRBD1 is a possible D gene (6 bases). There are 11 residues in the CDR3. Between the trimmed V and J ends, which lost 5 bases and 6 bases, there was a span of 8 bases. In germline, CDR1 is DFQATT, CDR2 SNEGSKA (reference sequence). CDR3 amino acids: CSAPGVNEQFF. The CDR3 nucleotides read TGCAGTGCTCCAGGGGTCAATGAGCAGTTCTTC.

This rearrangement joins TRBV2 to TRBJ2-5; D gene unclear. Germline CDR1 is SNHLY and CDR2 is FYNNEI. This CDR3 is built from 14 residues. V was cut by 5 bases and J by 1 base, with 11 bases left in between. DNA for the CDR3: TGTGCCAGCAGTCTCGCGCCGGCCCAAGAGACCCAGTACTTC. Protein sequence: CASSLAPAQETQYF.

This clone was found a few times. The V call is TRBV2, the J call TRBJ1-2; D is unresolved. CDR1 is SNHLY, CDR2 FYNNEI, per germline. The CDR3 contains 13 residues. The V and J ends lost 8 bases and 7 bases respectively, with 17 bases between them. CDR3: CASEKEGAGGYTF. The CDR3 nucleotides read TGTGCCAGCGAGAAGGAGGGCGCGGGTGGCTACACCTTC.

The chain combines TRBV5-5 with TRBJ1-5; possible D gene TRBD1, 5 bases. CDR3 length: 14 amino acids. The V end was cut by 3 bases, the J end by 7 bases, with 14 bases between. Germline CDR1 and CDR2: SGHKS and YYEKEE (reference sequence). This CDR3 is CASSSGGSEQPQHF. In DNA form, the CDR3 reads TGTGCCAGCAGCTCGGGGGGGTCAGAACAGCCCCAGCATTTT.

The chain carries TRBV5-1 and TRBJ2-1; weak D call: TRBD1 (6 bases). The CDR3 covers 17 residues. The germline V gene has CDR1 SGHRS and CDR2 YFSETQ. Trimming took 4 bases from V and 0 from J, leaving 17 bases between them. The CDR3 reads CASSGPGTRSSYNEQFF. The CDR3 nucleotides are TGCGCCAGCAGCGGACCCGGGACACGGTCCTCCTACAATGAGCAGTTCTTC.

The chain has TRBV4-1 and TRBJ2-7; 8 bases line up with TRBD1. Looked up from germline, CDR1 is MGHRA and CDR2 is YSYEKL. This CDR3 has 17 residues. Trimming at V came to 2 bases and at J to 3 bases, leaving 12 bases not matched to a gene. DNA of the CDR3: TGCGCCAGCAGCCAACTCCTAGGACAGGGTGGAGGCTACGAGCAGTACTTC. Its protein is CASSQLLGQGGGYEQYF.

This clone was detected a few times. The chain employs TRBV19 and TRBJ1-1; no clear D. CDR1 and CDR2 (germline): LNHDA, SQIVND (reference sequence). V was shortened by 3 bases and J by 1 base, with 9 bases between the two germline ends. This CDR3 is built from 14 residues. The CDR3 reads CASSIGWKNTEAFF. The CDR3 DNA reads as TGTGCCAGTAGTATTGGGTGGAAGAACACTGAAGCTTTCTTT.

The chain links TRBV11-3 to TRBJ2-4; 9 bases line up with TRBD1. Trimming took 5 bases from V and 5 from J; bases not matched to a gene: 7. This CDR3 is built from 15 residues. The germline CDR1 and CDR2 sequences are SGHNT and YENEEA. For the CDR3, the DNA is TGTGCCAGCAGCGCGTGGGGACAGGGTCAAAACATTCAGTACTTC. Protein: CASSAWGQGQNIQYF. Variable domain in full (rest from reference TRBV11-3 and TRBJ2-4): EAGVVQSPRYKIIEKKQPVAFWCNPISGHNTLYWYLQNLGQGPELLIRYENEEAVDDSQLPKDRFSAERLKGVDSTLKIQPAELGDSAVYLCASSAWGQGQNIQYFGAGTRLSVL.